One and the same sample provided the 29 T cell receptor beta chains below, sequenced in a study of technical replicates of blood from a few donors. Using immunoSEQ multiplex PCR, the repertoire was profiled, and TCRdb retains in-frame clones only, with some absent. The table includes around 85,000 clones, about 94% detected once. Sequenced material: T cells isolated from PBMCs. The receptors shown here come from a human donor in good health.

This clone was counted once. The rearrangement links TRBV27 to TRBJ2-7, with TRBD2 matching over 11 bases. CDR1 MNHEY and CDR2 SMNVEV come from the germline V gene (reference sequence). V was clipped by 3 bases and J by 3 bases; unmatched bases: 4. CDR3 length: 15 amino acids. CDR3: CASSLTGTSGYEQYF. In nucleotides, the CDR3 is TGTGCCAGCAGTTTGACCGGGACTAGCGGCTACGAGCAGTACTTC.

In its sample, this clone was seen once. This chain connects TRBV23-1 to TRBJ2-5; TRBD1 matches 7 bases. TRBV23-1 counts as an open reading frame of uncertain function. The V and J ends lost 7 bases and 2 bases, in that order; junction bases with no gene match: 10. This CDR3 contains 15 residues. The CDR3 DNA is TGCGCCAGCACCCCCACAGGGGCAAGACAAGAGACCCAGTACTTC. Residues: CASTPTGARQETQYF.

The chain links TRBV7-3 to TRBJ1-5; D is undetermined. CDR1 and CDR2 (germline): SGHTA, FQGTGA. Trimming removed 10 bases at V and 1 base at J, with 11 bases between. The CDR3 loop spans 13 amino acids. The CDR3 protein is CATRGWSNQPQHF. In DNA, the CDR3 is TGTGCCACTCGAGGCTGGAGCAATCAGCCCCAGCATTTT.

This clone showed up just once. The chain joins TRBV27 to TRBJ2-1, with TRBD2 as a possible D gene (5 bases). Germline V lookup: CDR1 MNHEY, CDR2 SMNVEV (reference sequence). The V gene lost 6 bases and the J gene lost 1 base, with 16 bases spanning the gap. The CDR3 has 16 residues. The DNA for the CDR3 is TGTGCCAGCAGCCAAACTAGGATAGGTTCCTACAATGAGCAGTTCTTC. Amino acid sequence: CASSQTRIGSYNEQFF.

The gene calls are TRBV19 and TRBJ1-2, with a tentative D call TRBD1 (5 bases). Germline CDR1 reads LNHDA; CDR2 reads SQIVND (reference sequence). The V and J ends lost 9 bases and 6 bases respectively, with 23 bases between them. This CDR3 comprises 15 residues. CDR3 in DNA: TGTGCCAGCTGCACTACGCAGGGCCCATTGAATGGCTACACCTTC. This encodes CASCTTQGPLNGYTF.

This chain uses TRBV7-9 with TRBJ2-3; D unresolved. CDR1 and CDR2 (germline): SEHNR, FQNEAQ (reference sequence). CDR3 length: 12 residues. V lost 2 bases, J lost 3 bases, and 3 bases lay in between. CDR3 loop: CASSLQTDTQYF. CDR3 in DNA: TGTGCCAGCAGCTTACAGACAGATACGCAGTATTTT. Using reference TRBV7-9 and TRBJ2-3 for the parts outside the CDR3, the full variable domain is DTGVSQNPRHKITKRGQNVTFRCDPISEHNRLYWYRQTLGQGPEFLTYFQNEAQLEKSRLLSDRFSAERPKGSFSTLEIQRTEQGDSAMYLCASSLQTDTQYFGPGTRLTVL.

The rearrangement uses TRBV5-1 and TRBJ2-7, with 7 bases aligning to TRBD2. Unmatched junction bases numbered 7, after V lost 0 bases and J lost 1 base. The germline V gene encodes CDR1 SGHRS and CDR2 YFSETQ. This CDR3 has 16 residues. The CDR3 DNA follows: TGCGCCAGCAGCTTGGGTGGCGGGAGACTTTCCTACGAGCAGTACTTC. It specifies CASSLGGGRLSYEQYF.

The V call is TRBV5-6, the J call TRBJ1-2; D possibly corresponds to TRBD1 (6 bases). Germline CDR1 is SGHDT and CDR2 is YYEEEE. The CDR3 covers 14 residues. Trimming took off 6 bases at V and 4 bases at J, with 16 bases between the two ends. CDR3 DNA: TGTGCCAGCATCGGCAGGGGCGTCGGCTATGGCTACACCTTC. Translation gives CASIGRGVGYGYTF.

The chain links TRBV14 to TRBJ2-5; TRBD2 might be the D (5 bases). Trimming cost V 3 bases and J 5 bases, with 10 bases left between them. The CDR3 length is 13 residues. CDR1 is SGHDN, CDR2 FVKESK, per germline. Here the CDR3 reads CASSHWGVETQYF. As DNA, the CDR3 is TGTGCCAGCAGCCATTGGGGAGTTGAGACCCAGTACTTC.

As to this clone: This same CDR3 is encoded by further DNA sequences in the sample. The gene calls are TRBV6-5 and TRBJ2-1, with no clear D. From germline, CDR1 is MNHEY and CDR2 SVGAGI. V was clipped by 0 bases and J by 6 bases, with 9 bases between them. The length of the CDR3 is 14 residues. The CDR3 protein is CASSYSIGGNEQFF. Written as DNA, the CDR3 is TGTGCCAGCAGTTACTCGATTGGCGGCAATGAGCAGTTCTTC.

The chain uses TRBV30 and TRBJ1-2; D unresolved. In germline, CDR1 is GTSNPN, CDR2 SVGIG (reference sequence). The CDR3 contains 12 residues. The V gene lost 5 bases and the J gene lost 1 base, with 8 bases spanning the gap. The CDR3 is CAWQRGNYGYTF. Here the CDR3 DNA reads TGTGCCTGGCAACGGGGTAACTATGGCTACACCTTC. The full variable domain, with the rest looked up from reference TRBV30 and TRBJ1-2, is SQTIHQWPATLVQPVGSPLSLECTVEGTSNPNLYWYRQAAGRGLQLLFYSVGIGQISSEVPQNLSASRPQDRQFILSSKKLLLSDSGFYLCAWQRGNYGYTFGSGTRLTVV.

CDR3: CAITSSGNTIYF. The CDR3 DNA follows: TGTGCCATCACCAGCTCTGGAAACACCATATATTTT. This chain joins TRBV10-3 and TRBJ1-3; no clear D gene. In germline, CDR1 is ENHRY, CDR2 SYGVKD. The CDR3 consists of 12 residues. Trimming cost V 7 bases and J 0 bases, with 4 bases left between them.

The V gene is TRBV29-1, the J gene TRBJ2-4; D may be TRBD1 (6 bases). The V and J ends lost 7 bases and 2 bases respectively, with 18 bases between them. In germline, CDR1 is SQVTM, CDR2 ANQGSEA. The CDR3 has 15 amino acids. CDR3 in amino acids: CSAHTQGLPKNIQYF. The CDR3 DNA reads TGCAGCGCCCATACACAGGGATTGCCCAAAAACATTCAGTACTTC.

The chain couples TRBV2 to TRBJ2-7; D is unclear. The CDR3 runs 16 residues. The germline gives CDR1 SNHLY, CDR2 FYNNEI. V lost 4 bases to trimming and J lost 5 bases, with 21 bases between them. Here the CDR3 reads CASSALEVISGHEQYF. For the CDR3, the DNA is TGTGCCAGCAGTGCCTTGGAAGTAATTTCTGGGCACGAGCAGTACTTC.

V and J are TRBV7-6 and TRBJ1-1; 7 positions agree with TRBD1. The CDR3 length is 13 residues. Germline CDR1 reads SGHVS; CDR2 reads FNYEAQ. The V and J ends lost 0 bases and 6 bases, in that order; junction bases with no gene match: 1. The CDR3 DNA is TGTGCCAGCAGCTTAGCGGGGACAGCTGAAGCTTTCTTT. Amino acid sequence: CASSLAGTAEAFF.

The chain links TRBV7-8 to TRBJ2-7, with 8 bases identical to TRBD1. In germline, CDR1 is SGHVS, CDR2 FQNEAQ. The ends lost 8 bases at V and 1 base at J; junction bases unmatched: 10. CDR3 length: 15 residues. CDR3 in DNA: TGTGCCAGCGCCGGGCAGGGGGCGATGTCCTACGAGCAGTACTTC. Protein sequence: CASAGQGAMSYEQYF.

The genes are TRBV2 and TRBJ2-1; possible D gene TRBD2, 6 bases. The CDR3 covers 14 residues. CDR1 and CDR2 from the germline V gene are SNHLY and FYNNEI. V was trimmed by 7 bases and J by 4 bases, leaving 14 bases between them. The CDR3 is CASTGRDLYNEQFF. The CDR3 DNA reads as TGTGCCAGCACGGGCAGGGACTTATACAATGAGCAGTTCTTC. Supplemented by reference TRBV2 and TRBJ2-1, the full variable domain reads EPEVTQTPSHQVTQMGQEVILRCVPISNHLYFYWYRQILGQKVEFLVSFYNNEISEKSEIFDDQFSVERPDGSNFTLKIRSTKLEDSAMYFCASTGRDLYNEQFFGPGTRLTVL.

V gene TRBV11-3 combines with J gene TRBJ2-5; 7 bases fit TRBD1. Germline CDR1 reads SGHNT; CDR2 reads YENEEA. V lost 1 base to trimming and J lost 5 bases; unmatched junction nucleotides: 10. This CDR3 contains 16 residues. CDR3: CASSLGGTVRTETQYF. CDR3 in DNA: TGTGCCAGCAGCTTAGGTGGGACAGTACGAACGGAGACCCAGTACTTC.

The V and J genes are TRBV27 and TRBJ2-7; TRBD1 might be the D (6 bases). The CDR3 length is 13 residues. Trimming took 2 bases from V and 3 from J, leaving 8 bases between them. The germline V gene encodes CDR1 MNHEY and CDR2 SMNVEV (reference sequence). The CDR3 sequence is CASSLTGYYEQYF. The DNA of the CDR3 is TGTGCCAGCAGTTTAACAGGGTACTACGAGCAGTACTTC.

This chain joins TRBV6-5 and TRBJ1-1, with no clear D. V gave up 6 bases and J gave up 0 bases, with 11 bases separating them. This CDR3 contains 14 residues. Germline V lookup: CDR1 MNHEY, CDR2 SVGAGI. This chain's CDR3 is CASSRISLNTEAFF. The CDR3 DNA follows: TGTGCCAGCAGCCGTATATCTTTGAACACTGAAGCTTTCTTT.

The chain is built from TRBV4-1 and TRBJ2-3; TRBD2 matches at 11 bases. Germline loops: CDR1 MGHRA, CDR2 YSYEKL. This CDR3 contains 16 residues. J lost 7 bases, V lost 0 bases, and 6 bases had no gene match. CDR3 region: CASSQEGSGRGNTQYF. The CDR3 DNA reads as TGCGCCAGCAGCCAAGAAGGTAGCGGGAGGGGAAATACGCAGTATTTT.

CDR3 sequence: CASSIYGAGGDYGYTF. The CDR3 DNA sequence: TGTGCCAGTAGTATATATGGGGCAGGTGGTGACTATGGCTACACCTTC. This chain links TRBV19 with TRBJ1-2; weak D call: TRBD1 (5 bases). V was clipped by 2 bases and J by 3 bases, with 16 bases between them. The CDR3 has 16 amino acids. Germline V CDR1 and CDR2: LNHDA, SQIVND (reference sequence).

V is TRBV7-8 and J is TRBJ2-3; 9 bases are a match to TRBD2. The trim removed 5 bases at V and 3 bases at J, leaving 6 bases unmatched. The CDR3 contains 15 residues. Per germline, CDR1 SGHVS and CDR2 FQNEAQ. The CDR3 DNA reads TGTGCCAGCAGCCGCAGACTAGCGGAGACAGATACGCAGTATTTT. Encoded protein: CASSRRLAETDTQYF.

This chain joins TRBV4-1 and TRBJ2-1; D might be TRBD2 (5 bases). V lost 2 bases and J lost 7, with 15 bases in between. CDR1 and CDR2 from the germline V gene are MGHRA and YSYEKL. The CDR3 spans 15 residues. This CDR3 is CASSQFILAVNEQFF. The CDR3 DNA sequence: TGCGCCAGCAGCCAATTCATTCTAGCAGTAAATGAGCAGTTCTTC.

The V gene is TRBV27, the J gene TRBJ1-2; the D is unclear. The V end was cut by 5 bases, the J end by 1 base, with 11 bases between. This CDR3 comprises 14 residues. Looked up from germline, CDR1 is MNHEY and CDR2 is SMNVEV (reference sequence). The CDR3 region is CASSKEALNYGYTF. The CDR3, as DNA: TGTGCCAGCAGTAAAGAGGCACTTAACTATGGCTACACCTTC.

DNA for the CDR3: TGTGCCAGCAGGCTGCCGGGACAGGGCAATGAGCAGTTCTTC. Translating gives CASRLPGQGNEQFF. The J gene is TRBJ2-1, the V gene TRBV11-3, with 9 positions matching TRBD1. The CDR3 covers 14 residues. From germline, CDR1 is SGHNT and CDR2 YENEEA. The V gene end was trimmed by 6 bases and the J gene end by 6 bases; junction bases not matched to a gene: 6.

CDR3 amino acids: CASSSLRTGLYEQYF. The CDR3 DNA reads as TGTGCCAGCAGCAGCCTTCGGACAGGGCTCTACGAGCAGTACTTC. The chain is built from TRBV7-9 and TRBJ2-7; 8 bases agree with TRBD1. The CDR3 is 15 residues long. Trimming at V came to 5 bases and at J to 3 bases, leaving 9 bases not matched to a gene. CDR1 is SEHNR, CDR2 FQNEAQ, per germline (reference sequence).

This clone was detected once. Written as DNA, the CDR3 is TGTGCTAGTGGTTTGGATCCAGCCTACAATGAGCAGTTCTTC. It translates to CASGLDPAYNEQFF. The chain is built from TRBV12-5 and TRBJ2-1; D unclear. Between the trimmed V and J ends, which lost 1 base and 2 bases, there was a span of 6 bases. In germline, CDR1 is LGHNT, CDR2 FRNRAP. The CDR3 sequence is 14 residues long. Based on the CDR3 plus reference TRBV12-5 and TRBJ2-1, the full variable domain is DARVTQTPRHKVTEMGQEVTMRCQPILGHNTVFWYRQTMMQGLELLAYFRNRAPLDDSGMPKDRFSAEMPDATLATLKIQPSEPRDSAVYFCASGLDPAYNEQFFGPGTRLTVL.

The chain uses TRBV27 and TRBJ1-2, with TRBD1 matching over 8 bases. The ends lost 2 bases at V and 5 bases at J; junction bases unmatched: 16. CDR1 MNHEY and CDR2 SMNVEV come from the germline V gene (reference sequence). This CDR3 has 18 amino acids. The CDR3 region is CASSLRPPDREVRYGYTF. Here the CDR3 DNA reads TGTGCCAGCAGTTTACGACCCCCGGACAGGGAGGTCCGGTATGGCTACACCTTC.